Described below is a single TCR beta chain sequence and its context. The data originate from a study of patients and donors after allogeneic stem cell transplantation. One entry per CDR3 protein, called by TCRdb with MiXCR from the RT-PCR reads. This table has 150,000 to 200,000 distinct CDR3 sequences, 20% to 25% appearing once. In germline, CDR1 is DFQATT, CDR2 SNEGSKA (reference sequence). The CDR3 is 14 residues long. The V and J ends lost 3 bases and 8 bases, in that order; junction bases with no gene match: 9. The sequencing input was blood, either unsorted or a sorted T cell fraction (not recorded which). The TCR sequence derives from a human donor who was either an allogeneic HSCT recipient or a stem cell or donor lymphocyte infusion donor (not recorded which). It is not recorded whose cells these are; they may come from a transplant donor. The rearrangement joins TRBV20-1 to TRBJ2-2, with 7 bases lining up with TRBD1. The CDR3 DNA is TGCAGTGCTAGGAGCGACAGGGAAGAAGGGGAGCTGTTTTTT. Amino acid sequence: CSARSDREEGELFF.